This T cell receptor (beta chain) was captured by sequencing in a study of T cells in localized non-small cell lung cancer. Data came from immunoSEQ multiplex PCR; TCRdb stores just in-frame clones and leaves some out. Among 1,200 to 1,500 clones listed, about 25% were seen once. Free of atypia, the adjacent lung was collected at least 2 cm away from the tumor margin. Germline V gene lookup returns CDR1 GTSNPN and CDR2 SVGIG (reference sequence). Trimming took off 1 base at V and 4 bases at J, with 8 bases between the two ends. CDR3 length equals 13 residues. The starting material was normal lung tissue next to the tumor, obtained before any cancer treatment. The rearrangement uses TRBV30 and TRBJ1-5; D remains ambiguous. The sequence came from a woman aged 35 to 69 with stage I squamous cell lung carcinoma. Written as DNA, the CDR3 is TGTGCCTGGAGTGATATGGGAAATCAGCCCCAGCATTTT. Translated: CAWSDMGNQPQHF.